This is a list of T cell receptor beta chains from one sample in a study of yellow fever vaccine responses in identical twins. TCRdb fed the RT-PCR reads into MiXCR, producing one record per CDR3 protein. Of around 7,200 distinct CDR3 sequences listed, about 86% are singletons. The sequencing here drew on T cells from blood (PBMCs), unsorted or a sorted subset (not recorded which), taken before or after yellow fever vaccination (not recorded which). The receptors stem from a woman between 18 and 29 years old who received the yellow fever vaccine. The CDR3 runs from the conserved cysteine through the conserved F or W. The D gene is left open where the match is weak. Clone size is shown for a subset of rows, as once, few, many or a class of expanded clone.

j_call | d_call | v_call | clone_size | cdr3_nt | cdr3_aa
TRBJ2-5 | - | TRBV20-1 | - | TGCAGTGCTAGAGGGGAGAGGACGCGTAGGGAGACCCAGTACTTC | CSARGERTRRETQYF
TRBJ2-7 | - | TRBV27 | - | TGTGCCAGCAGTTTGTCACAGGCTCAGCAGTACTTC | CASSLSQAQQYF
TRBJ1-5 | - | TRBV13 | once | TGTGCCAGCAGCCGGGACAAGGGGATTAGCAATCAGCCCCAGCATTTT | CASSRDKGISNQPQHF
TRBJ1-6 | - | TRBV6-5 | - | TGTGCCAGCAGTTACTCAACCGGGGGAAGCTCCTATAATTCACCCCTCCACTTT | CASSYSTGGSSYNSPLHF
TRBJ2-7 | - | TRBV20-1 | - | TGCAGTGCTAGATCCCCGGTATCCTACGAGCAGTACTTC | CSARSPVSYEQYF
TRBJ2-5 | - | TRBV12-3/TRBV12-4 | once | TGTGCCAGCAGTTTGCGAGGTTATGAGACCCAGTACTTC | CASSLRGYETQYF
TRBJ2-1 | TRBD2 | TRBV4-3 | few | TGCGCCAGCAGCTATACGGCCGGGACTAGCCAGTTCTTC | CASSYTAGTSQFF
TRBJ2-5 | TRBD2 | TRBV7-9 | - | TGTGCCAGCAGCTTAGGCGAGCGGGAGAAGGAGACCCAGTACTTC | CASSLGEREKETQYF
TRBJ2-1 | - | TRBV2 | once | TGTGCCAGCAGGTATGGACAGACTGAGCAGTTCTTC | CASRYGQTEQFF
TRBJ1-5 | - | TRBV27 | - | TGTGCCAGCGTATCTAGGAGAGGGGGTCAGCCCCAGCATTTT | CASVSRRGGQPQHF
TRBJ2-6 | - | TRBV24-1 | - | TGTGCCGGCTCTGGGGCCAACGTCCTGACTTTC | CAGSGANVLTF
TRBJ1-1 | - | TRBV7-9 | - | TGTGCCAGCAGCTCGGGTCAGCTTTATGCTGAAGCTTTCTTT | CASSSGQLYAEAFF
TRBJ1-5 | - | TRBV15 | - | TGTGCCACCAGCGCGTGGAATCAGCCCCAGCATTTT | CATSAWNQPQHF
TRBJ2-1 | - | TRBV19 | - | TGTGCCAGTAGCGGACAGAGCTCCTACAATGAGCAGTTCTTC | CASSGQSSYNEQFF
TRBJ2-3 | - | TRBV21-1 | - | TGTGCCAGCAGCAGGAGAGGGCAGGAGATTACTAGCACAGATACGCAGTATTTT | CASSRRGQEITSTDTQYF
TRBJ2-3 | - | TRBV29-1 | few | TGCAGCGTCCAAGTCCCCCTGTTTAGCACAGATACGCAGTATTTT | CSVQVPLFSTDTQYF
TRBJ2-5 | - | TRBV29-1 | - | TGCAGCGCGCAGGGGGGAGAGACCCAGTACTTC | CSAQGGETQYF
TRBJ2-1 | - | TRBV18 | - | TGTGCCAGCTCACCTCCGGACGGTAGCTCCTACAATGAGCAGTTCTTC | CASSPPDGSSYNEQFF
TRBJ2-5 | TRBD1 | TRBV18 | - | TGTGCCAGCTCACCGGGGCAGGGGGCGCTTAAGGAGACCCAGTACTTC | CASSPGQGALKETQYF